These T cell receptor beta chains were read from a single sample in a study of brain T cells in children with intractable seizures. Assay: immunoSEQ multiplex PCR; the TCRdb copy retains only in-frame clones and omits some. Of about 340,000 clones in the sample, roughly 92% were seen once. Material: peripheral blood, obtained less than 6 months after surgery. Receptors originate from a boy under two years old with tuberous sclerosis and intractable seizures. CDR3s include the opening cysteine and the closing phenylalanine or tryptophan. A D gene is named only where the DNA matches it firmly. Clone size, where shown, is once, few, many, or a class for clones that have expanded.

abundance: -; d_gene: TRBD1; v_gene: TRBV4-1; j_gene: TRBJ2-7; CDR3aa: CASSQPGQDLKQYF; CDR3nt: TGCGCCAGCAGCCAACCGGGACAGGACCTCAAGCAGTACTTC
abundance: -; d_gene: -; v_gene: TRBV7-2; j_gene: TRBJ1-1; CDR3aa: CASSLEGWGNTEAFF; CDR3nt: TGTGCCAGCAGCTTAGAAGGGTGGGGAAACACTGAAGCTTTCTTT
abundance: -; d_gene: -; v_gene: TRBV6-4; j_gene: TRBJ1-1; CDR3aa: CASSTPWFLNAEAFF; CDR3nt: TGTGCCAGCAGTACACCTTGGTTCTTGAACGCTGAAGCTTTCTTT
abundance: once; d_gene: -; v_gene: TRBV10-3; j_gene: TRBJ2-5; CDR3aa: CAISGGSSETQYF; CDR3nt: TGTGCCATCAGTGGGGGATCGTCAGAGACCCAGTACTTC
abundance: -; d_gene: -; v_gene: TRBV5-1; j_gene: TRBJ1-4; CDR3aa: CASSLETTNEKLFF; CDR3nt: TGCGCCAGCAGCTTGGAAACGACTAATGAAAAACTGTTTTTT
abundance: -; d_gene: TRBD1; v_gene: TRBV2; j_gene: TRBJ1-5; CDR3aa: CASSENTGGNQPQHF; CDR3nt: TGTGCCAGCAGTGAAAACACAGGGGGCAATCAGCCCCAGCATTTT
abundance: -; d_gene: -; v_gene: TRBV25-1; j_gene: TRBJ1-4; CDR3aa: CASSAPAGESEKLFF; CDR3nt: TGTGCCAGCAGTGCTCCGGCAGGGGAGAGTGAAAAACTGTTTTTT
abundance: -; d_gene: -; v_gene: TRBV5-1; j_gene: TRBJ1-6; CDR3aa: CASSLAERSRSLHF; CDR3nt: TGCGCCAGCAGCTTGGCCGAACGGTCCCGCTCCCTCCACTTT
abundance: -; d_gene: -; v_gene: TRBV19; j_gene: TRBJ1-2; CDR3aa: CASTLMEGVHGYTF; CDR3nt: TGTGCCAGTACCCTAATGGAGGGGGTGCATGGCTACACCTTC
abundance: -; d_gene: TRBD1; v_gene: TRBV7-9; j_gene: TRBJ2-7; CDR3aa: CASTNSGTGGSQYF; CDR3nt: TGTGCCAGCACCAATTCCGGGACAGGGGGCTCGCAGTACTTC
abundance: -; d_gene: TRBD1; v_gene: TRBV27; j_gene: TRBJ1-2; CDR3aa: CASSVRHGTAYGYTF; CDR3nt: TGTGCCAGCAGTGTACGACATGGGACAGCTTATGGCTACACCTTC
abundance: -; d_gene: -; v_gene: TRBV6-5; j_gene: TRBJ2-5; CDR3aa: CASSYSPGTRKTQYF; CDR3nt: TGTGCCAGCAGTTACTCCCCCGGGACGAGGAAGACCCAGTACTTC
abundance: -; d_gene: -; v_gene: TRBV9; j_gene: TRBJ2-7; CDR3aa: CASSPQGQSSYEQYF; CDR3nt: TGTGCCAGCAGCCCCCAAGGGCAGAGCTCCTACGAGCAGTACTTC
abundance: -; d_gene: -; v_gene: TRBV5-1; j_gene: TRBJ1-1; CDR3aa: CASSVRVGDTEAFF; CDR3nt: TGCGCCAGCAGCGTGAGGGTAGGGGACACTGAAGCTTTCTTT
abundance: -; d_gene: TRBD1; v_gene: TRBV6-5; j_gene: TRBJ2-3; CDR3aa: CAQRGQPVTDTQYF; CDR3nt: TGTGCCCAAAGGGGGCAACCTGTCACAGATACGCAGTATTTT
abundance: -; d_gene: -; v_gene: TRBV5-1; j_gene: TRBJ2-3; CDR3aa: CASSLTDTQYF; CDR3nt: TGCGCCTCCTCGTTAACAGATACGCAGTATTTT
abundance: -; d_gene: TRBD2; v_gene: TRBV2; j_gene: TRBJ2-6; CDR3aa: CASREGTSAAGANVLTF; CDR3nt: TGTGCCAGCAGAGAAGGGACTAGCGCGGCTGGGGCCAACGTCCTGACTTTC
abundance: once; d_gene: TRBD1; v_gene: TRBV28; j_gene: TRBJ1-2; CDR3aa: CASTLGDRVNYGYTF; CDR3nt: TGTGCCAGCACCCTAGGGGACAGGGTCAACTATGGCTACACCTTC
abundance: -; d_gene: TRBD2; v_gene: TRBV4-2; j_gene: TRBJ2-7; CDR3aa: CASSQESGGREQYF; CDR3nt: TGTGCCAGCAGCCAAGAAAGCGGGGGACGCGAGCAGTACTTC
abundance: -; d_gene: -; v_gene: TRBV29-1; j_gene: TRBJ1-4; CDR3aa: CSVLFWGAREKLFF; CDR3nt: TGCAGCGTCCTATTCTGGGGGGCGCGTGAAAAACTGTTTTTT
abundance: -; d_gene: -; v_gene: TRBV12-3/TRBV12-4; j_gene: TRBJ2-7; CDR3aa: CASSRLAYEQYF; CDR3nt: TGTGCCAGCAGCCGACTCGCGTACGAGCAGTACTTC
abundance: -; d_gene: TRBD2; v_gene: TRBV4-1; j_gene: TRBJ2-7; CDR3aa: CASSLRGMYEQYF; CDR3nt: TGCGCCAGCAGTCTGCGGGGGATGTACGAGCAGTACTTC
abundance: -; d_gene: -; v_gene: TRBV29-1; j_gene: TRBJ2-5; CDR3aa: CSVELIGEETQYF; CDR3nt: TGCAGCGTTGAACTCATTGGGGAAGAGACCCAGTACTTC
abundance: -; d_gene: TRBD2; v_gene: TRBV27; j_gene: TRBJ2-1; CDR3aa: CAGSPLLAGGRAEQFF; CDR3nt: TGTGCCGGCAGTCCCCTACTAGCGGGAGGGCGCGCTGAGCAGTTCTTC
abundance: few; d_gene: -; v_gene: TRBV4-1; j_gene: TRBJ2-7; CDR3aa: CASSQDVLSYEQYF; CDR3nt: TGCGCCAGCAGCCAAGATGTGCTCTCCTACGAGCAGTACTTC
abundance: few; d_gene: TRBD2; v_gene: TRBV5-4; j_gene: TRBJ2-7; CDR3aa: CASTLGGGDEQYF; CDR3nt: TGTGCCAGCACCCTGGGGGGAGGGGACGAGCAGTACTTC
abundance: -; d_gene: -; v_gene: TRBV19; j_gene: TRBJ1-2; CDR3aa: CASSAGPYGYTF; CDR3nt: TGTGCCAGTAGTGCGGGACCTTATGGCTACACCTTC
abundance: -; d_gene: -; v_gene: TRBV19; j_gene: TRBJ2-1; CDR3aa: CASSINRRNEQFF; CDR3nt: TGTGCCAGTAGTATTAATAGGAGGAATGAGCAGTTCTTC
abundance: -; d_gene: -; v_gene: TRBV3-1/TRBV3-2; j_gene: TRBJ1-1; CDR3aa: CASSQGDRTEAFF; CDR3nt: TGTGCCAGCAGCCAAGGAGACCGCACTGAAGCTTTCTTT
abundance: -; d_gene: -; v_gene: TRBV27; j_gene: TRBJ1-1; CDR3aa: CASSWTENTEAFF; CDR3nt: TGTGCCAGCAGCTGGACCGAGAACACTGAAGCTTTCTTT
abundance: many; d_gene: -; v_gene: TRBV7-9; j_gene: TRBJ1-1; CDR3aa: CASSSLGRLNTEAFF; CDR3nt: TGTGCCAGCAGCTCACTGGGACGGCTGAACACTGAAGCTTTCTTT
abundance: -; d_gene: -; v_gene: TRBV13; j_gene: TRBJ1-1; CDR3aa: CASSPGGSEAFF; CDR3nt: TGTGCCAGCAGCCCCGGGGGAAGTGAAGCTTTCTTT
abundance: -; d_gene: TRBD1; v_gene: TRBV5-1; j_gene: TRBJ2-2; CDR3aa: CASRPPGQGGTGELFF; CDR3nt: TGCGCCAGCAGGCCTCCGGGACAGGGTGGCACCGGGGAGCTGTTTTTT
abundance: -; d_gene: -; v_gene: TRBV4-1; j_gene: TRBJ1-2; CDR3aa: CASSDDGYGYTF; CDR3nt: TGCGCCAGCAGCGACGACGGTTATGGCTACACCTTC
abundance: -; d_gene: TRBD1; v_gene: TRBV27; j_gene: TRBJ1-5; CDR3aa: CASSDGQVNQPQHF; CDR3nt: TGTGCCAGCAGTGATGGACAGGTCAATCAGCCCCAGCATTTT
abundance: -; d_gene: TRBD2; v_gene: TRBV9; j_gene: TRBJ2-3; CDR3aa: CASSVVAGGYAYTDTQYF; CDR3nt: TGTGCCAGCAGCGTAGTTGCGGGAGGGTACGCCTACACAGATACGCAGTATTTT
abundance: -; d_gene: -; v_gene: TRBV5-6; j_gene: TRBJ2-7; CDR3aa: CASSLASSYEQYF; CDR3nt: TGTGCCAGCAGCTTGGCATCTTCCTACGAGCAGTACTTC
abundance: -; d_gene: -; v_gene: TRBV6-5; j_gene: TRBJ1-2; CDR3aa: CASSYSGRGYGYTF; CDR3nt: TGTGCCAGCAGTTACTCCGGCAGGGGCTATGGCTACACCTTC
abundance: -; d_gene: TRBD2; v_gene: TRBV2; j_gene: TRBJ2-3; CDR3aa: CARKAREDRTDTQYF; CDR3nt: TGTGCCAGGAAAGCGCGGGAGGACCGCACAGATACGCAGTATTTT
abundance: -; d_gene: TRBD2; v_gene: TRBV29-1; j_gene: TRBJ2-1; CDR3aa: CSVAKRDSSYNEQFF; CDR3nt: TGCAGCGTTGCCAAGCGGGATAGCTCCTACAATGAGCAGTTCTTC
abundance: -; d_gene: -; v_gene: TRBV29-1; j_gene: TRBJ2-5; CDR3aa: CSVGPMETQYF; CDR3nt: TGCAGCGTTGGACCCATGGAGACCCAGTACTTC
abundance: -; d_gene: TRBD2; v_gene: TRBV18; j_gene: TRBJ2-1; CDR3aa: CASSPRKRGAYNEQFF; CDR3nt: TGTGCCAGCTCACCAAGGAAGCGGGGAGCCTACAATGAGCAGTTCTTC
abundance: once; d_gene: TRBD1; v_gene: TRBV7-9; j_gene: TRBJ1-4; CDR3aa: CASSSERGQGPNEKLFF; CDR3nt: TGTGCCAGCAGCTCAGAGAGGGGACAGGGCCCTAATGAAAAACTGTTTTTT
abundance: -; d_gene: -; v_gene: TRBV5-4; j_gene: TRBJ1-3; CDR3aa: CASSLTRDSGNTIYF; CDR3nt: TGTGCCAGCAGCCTGACGCGGGATTCTGGAAACACCATATATTTT
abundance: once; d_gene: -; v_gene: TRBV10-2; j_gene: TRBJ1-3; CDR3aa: CASSTGYGNTIYF; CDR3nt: TGCGCCAGCAGCACAGGCTATGGAAACACCATATATTTT
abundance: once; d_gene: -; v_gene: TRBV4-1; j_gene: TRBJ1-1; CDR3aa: CASSQDTRGTEAFF; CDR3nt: TGCGCCAGCAGCCAAGATACGAGGGGCACTGAAGCTTTTTTT
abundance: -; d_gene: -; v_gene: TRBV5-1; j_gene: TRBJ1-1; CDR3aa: CASRQQGPGRNTEAFF; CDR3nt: TGCGCCAGCAGACAACAAGGCCCAGGGCGGAACACTGAAGCTTTCTTT
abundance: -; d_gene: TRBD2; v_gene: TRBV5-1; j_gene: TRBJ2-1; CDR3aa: CASSVGLTSGSGNEQFF; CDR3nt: TGCGCCAGCAGCGTCGGATTAACTAGCGGGAGCGGTAATGAGCAGTTCTTC
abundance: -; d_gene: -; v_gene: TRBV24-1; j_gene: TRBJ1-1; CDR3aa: CATSDRTGHEAFF; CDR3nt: TGTGCCACCAGTGACCGTACAGGGCATGAAGCTTTCTTT
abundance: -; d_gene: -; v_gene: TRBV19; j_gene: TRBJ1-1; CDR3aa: CASSIWDRNTEAFF; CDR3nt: TGTGCCAGTAGCATATGGGACCGGAACACTGAAGCTTTCTTT
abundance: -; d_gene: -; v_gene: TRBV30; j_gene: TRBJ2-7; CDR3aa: CACTLSSYEQYF; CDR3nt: TGTGCCTGTACGCTCTCCTCCTACGAGCAGTACTTC
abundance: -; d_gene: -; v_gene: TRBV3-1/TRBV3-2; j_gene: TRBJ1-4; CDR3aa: CASSLGSGNEKLFF; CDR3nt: TGTGCCAGCAGCCTCGGGTCCGGGAATGAAAAACTGTTTTTT
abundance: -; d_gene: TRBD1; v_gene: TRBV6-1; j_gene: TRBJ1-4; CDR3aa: CASSVPGTGGRGTNEKLFF; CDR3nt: TGTGCCAGCAGTGTCCCCGGGACAGGGGGTCGGGGAACTAATGAAAAACTGTTTTTT
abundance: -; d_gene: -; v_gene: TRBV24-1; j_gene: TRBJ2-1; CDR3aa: CATSDRTRYNEQFF; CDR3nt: TGTGCCACCAGTGACCGAACCAGGTACAATGAGCAGTTCTTC
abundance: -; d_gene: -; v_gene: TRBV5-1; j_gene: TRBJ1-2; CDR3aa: CASSTYRAGSYGYTF; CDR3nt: TGCGCCAGCAGCACATACAGGGCCGGATCCTATGGCTACACCTTC
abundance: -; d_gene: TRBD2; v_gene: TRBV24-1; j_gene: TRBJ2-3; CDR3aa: CATSPTSGRHNTQYF; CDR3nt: TGTGCCACCAGCCCGACTAGCGGGAGACATAATACGCAGTATTTT
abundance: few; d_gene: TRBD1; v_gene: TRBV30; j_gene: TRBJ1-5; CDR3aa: CAWSVQGNQPQHF; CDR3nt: TGTGCCTGGAGTGTACAGGGGAATCAGCCCCAGCATTTT
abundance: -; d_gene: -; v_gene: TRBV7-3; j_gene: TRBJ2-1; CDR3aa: CASSLQPHLGESSYNEQFF; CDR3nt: TGTGCCAGCAGCTTACAACCCCACTTGGGGGAGAGCTCCTACAATGAGCAGTTCTTC
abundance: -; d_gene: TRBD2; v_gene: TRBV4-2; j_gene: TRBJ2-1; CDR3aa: CASSPSGGANEQFF; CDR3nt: TGTGCCAGCAGCCCAAGCGGGGGGGCGAATGAGCAGTTCTTC
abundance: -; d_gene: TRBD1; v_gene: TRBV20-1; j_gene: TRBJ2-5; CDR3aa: CSAIDRGQETQYF; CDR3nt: TGCAGTGCTATTGACAGGGGGCAAGAGACCCAGTACTTC